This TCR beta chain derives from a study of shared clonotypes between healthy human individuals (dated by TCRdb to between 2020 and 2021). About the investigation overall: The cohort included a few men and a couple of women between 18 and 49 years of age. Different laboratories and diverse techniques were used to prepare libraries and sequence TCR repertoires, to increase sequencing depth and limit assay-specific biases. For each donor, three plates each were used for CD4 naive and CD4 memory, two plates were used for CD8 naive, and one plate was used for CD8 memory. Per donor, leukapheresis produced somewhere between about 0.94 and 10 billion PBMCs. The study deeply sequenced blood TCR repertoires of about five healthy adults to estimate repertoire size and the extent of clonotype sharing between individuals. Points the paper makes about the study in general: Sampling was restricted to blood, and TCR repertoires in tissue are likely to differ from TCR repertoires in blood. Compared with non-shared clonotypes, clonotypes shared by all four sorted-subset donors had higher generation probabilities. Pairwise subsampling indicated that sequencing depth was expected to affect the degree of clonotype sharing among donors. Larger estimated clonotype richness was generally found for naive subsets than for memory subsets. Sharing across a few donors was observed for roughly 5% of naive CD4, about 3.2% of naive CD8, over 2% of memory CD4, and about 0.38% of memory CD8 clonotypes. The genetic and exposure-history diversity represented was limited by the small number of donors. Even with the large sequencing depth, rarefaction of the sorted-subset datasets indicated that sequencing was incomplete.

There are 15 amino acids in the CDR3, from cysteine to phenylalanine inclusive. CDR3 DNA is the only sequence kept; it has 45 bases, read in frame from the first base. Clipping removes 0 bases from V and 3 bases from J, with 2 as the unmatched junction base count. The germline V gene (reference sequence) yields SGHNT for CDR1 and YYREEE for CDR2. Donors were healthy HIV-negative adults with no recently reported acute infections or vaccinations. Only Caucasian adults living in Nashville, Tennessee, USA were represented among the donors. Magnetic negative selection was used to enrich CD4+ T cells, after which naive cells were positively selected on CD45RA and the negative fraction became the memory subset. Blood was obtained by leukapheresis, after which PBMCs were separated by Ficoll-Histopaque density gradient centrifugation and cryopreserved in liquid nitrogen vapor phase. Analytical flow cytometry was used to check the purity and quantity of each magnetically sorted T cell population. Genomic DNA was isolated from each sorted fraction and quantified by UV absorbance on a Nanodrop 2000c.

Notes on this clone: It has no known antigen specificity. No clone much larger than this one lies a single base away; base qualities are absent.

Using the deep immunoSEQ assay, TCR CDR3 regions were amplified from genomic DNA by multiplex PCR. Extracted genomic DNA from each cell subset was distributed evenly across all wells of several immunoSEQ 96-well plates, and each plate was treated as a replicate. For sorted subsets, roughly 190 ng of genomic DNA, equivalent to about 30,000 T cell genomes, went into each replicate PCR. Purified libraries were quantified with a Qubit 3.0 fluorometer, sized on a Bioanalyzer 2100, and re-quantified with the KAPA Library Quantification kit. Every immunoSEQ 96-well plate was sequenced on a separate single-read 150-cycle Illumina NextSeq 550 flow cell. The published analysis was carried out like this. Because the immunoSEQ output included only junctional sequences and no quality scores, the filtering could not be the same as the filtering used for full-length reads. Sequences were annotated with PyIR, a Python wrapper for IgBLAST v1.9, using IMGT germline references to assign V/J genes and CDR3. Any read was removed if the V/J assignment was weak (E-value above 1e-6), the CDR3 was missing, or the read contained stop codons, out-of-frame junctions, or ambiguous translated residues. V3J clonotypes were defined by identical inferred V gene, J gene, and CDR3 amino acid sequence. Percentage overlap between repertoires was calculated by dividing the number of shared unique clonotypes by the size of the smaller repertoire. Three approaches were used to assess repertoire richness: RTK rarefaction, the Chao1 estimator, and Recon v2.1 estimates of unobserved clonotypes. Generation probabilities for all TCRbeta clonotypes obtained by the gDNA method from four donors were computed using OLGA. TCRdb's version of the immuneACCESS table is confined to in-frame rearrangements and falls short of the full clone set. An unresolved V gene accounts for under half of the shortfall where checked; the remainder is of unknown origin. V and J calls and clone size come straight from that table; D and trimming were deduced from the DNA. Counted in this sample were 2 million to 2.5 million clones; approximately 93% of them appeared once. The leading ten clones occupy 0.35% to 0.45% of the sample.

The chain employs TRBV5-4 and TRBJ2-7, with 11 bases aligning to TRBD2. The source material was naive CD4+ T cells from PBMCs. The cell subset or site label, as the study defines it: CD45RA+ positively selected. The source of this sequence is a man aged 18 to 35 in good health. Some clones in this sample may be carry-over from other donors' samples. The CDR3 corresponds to CASSLGGTSGYEQYF. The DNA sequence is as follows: TGTGCCAGCAGCTTGGGGGGGACTAGCGGCTACGAGCAGTACTTC.